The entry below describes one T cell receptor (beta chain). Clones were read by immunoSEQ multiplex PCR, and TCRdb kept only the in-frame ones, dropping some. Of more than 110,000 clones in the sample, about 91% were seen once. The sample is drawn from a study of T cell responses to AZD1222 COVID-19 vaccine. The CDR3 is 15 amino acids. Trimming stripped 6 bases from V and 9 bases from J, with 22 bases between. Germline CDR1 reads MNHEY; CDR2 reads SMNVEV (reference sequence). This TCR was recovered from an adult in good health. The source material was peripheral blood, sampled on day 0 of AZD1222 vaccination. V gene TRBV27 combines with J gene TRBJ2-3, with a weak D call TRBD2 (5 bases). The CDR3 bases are TGTGCCAGCAGGTACTCCCTCGGGGTTTTAGAGACGCAGTATTTT. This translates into CASRYSLGVLETQYF.